One T cell receptor beta chain is described in this entry. No antigen is known for it. The sample comes from a study of cytomegalovirus exposure and HLA in healthy donors. Whole-study findings and limits: Approximately 160 TCR beta chains were listed as cytomegalovirus-associated.

Donors likely had unrecorded immune exposures despite being nominally healthy when sampled. Primers for the PCR totalled 60 Vbeta and 13 Jbeta. The method was immunoSEQ multiplex PCR; TCRdb's version includes in-frame clones alone and lacks a portion of them. This sample has fewer than 250,000 clones, with more than 70% found just once. The sequencing input was PBMCs. The source is a young man in good health and CMV-seropositive.

The CDR3 loop is CASSYRRFSGNTIYF. Written as DNA, the CDR3 is TGTGCCAGCAGTTACCGCCGGTTCTCTGGAAACACCATATATTTT. The rearrangement joins TRBV6-5 to TRBJ1-3; D gene ambiguous. Germline CDR1 MNHEY, CDR2 SVGAGI. V was shortened by 2 bases and J by 0 bases, with 8 bases between the two germline ends. The CDR3 has 15 residues.